The TCR beta chain under discussion was sequenced for a study of T cells after posttransplantation cyclophosphamide. Study-wide points: TRB overlap between skin or GI tissue T cells and blood was limited. Later blood repertoires were often dominated by clones from the donor CD8+ memory compartment.

This clone has ten or more counts. No antigen is known for it. The protocol was immunoSEQ multiplex PCR, while the TCRdb copy is restricted to in-frame clones and leaves out a portion. The table lists 40,000 to 55,000 clones, with no singletons. Looked up from germline, CDR1 is LNHDA and CDR2 is SQIVND (reference sequence). This CDR3 is 12 amino acids long. The V end lost 4 bases, the J end lost 6 bases, and 8 bases lay between the germline ends. This TCR was recovered from a man aged 35-49 years in good health, CMV-negative, and a related stem cell transplant donor. V gene TRBV19 combines with J gene TRBJ2-3, with D possibly being TRBD2 (5 bases). The sample was PBMCs. CDR3 region: CASSSGPDTQYF. CDR3 nucleotide sequence: TGTGCCAGTAGTAGCGGGCCCGATACGCAGTATTTT.